A single sample gave rise to the 2 T cell receptor beta chains below, sequenced in a study of Graves' ophthalmopathy and Graves' hyperthyroidism. Transcripts of RNA were the source for amplifying TCR beta CDR3 regions. Scientists carried out first-round RT-PCR using HTBI primers and then a second-round multiplex PCR. Each CDR3 protein is one row after TCRdb ran MiXCR on the multiplex PCR reads. The table lists around 1,200,000 distinct CDR3 sequences, around a third of them singletons, with 11% in the top ten. Sample: peripheral blood or thyroid tissue (not recorded which). These receptors were obtained from an adult man with Graves' hyperthyroidism.

The V and J genes are TRBV2 and TRBJ2-7; the D gene could be TRBD1 or TRBD2 (5 bases each). V lost 10 bases, J lost 3 bases, and 19 bases lay in between. Germline V gives CDR1 SNHLY, CDR2 FYNNEI. This CDR3 spans 14 amino acids. The CDR3 is CATYTPRENYEQYF. The CDR3 bases are TGTGCCACCTACACCCCCAGGGAGAACTACGAGCAGTACTTC.

This chain connects TRBV10-2 to TRBJ1-2; D unclear. The CDR3 runs to 13 residues. The germline V and J ends were trimmed by 2 bases and 4 bases, with 8 bases remaining between them. Germline CDR1 reads WSHSY; CDR2 reads SAAADI. CDR3 residues: CASSEDGFYGYTF. In DNA, the CDR3 is TGCGCCAGCAGTGAGGACGGCTTCTATGGCTACACCTTC.